One sample yielded the 15 T cell receptor beta chains listed below, sequenced in a study of cytomegalovirus exposure and HLA in healthy donors. With 60 Vbeta and 13 Jbeta primers, the PCR was carried out. Generated by immunoSEQ multiplex PCR, the TCRdb table keeps only in-frame clones and is missing some. The data hold about 160,000 clones, with 70% to 80% observed a single time. The sequenced material came from PBMCs. These receptors were taken from a man between 40 and 49 years old in good health and CMV-seronegative.

This clone was picked up a small number of times. The chain has TRBV18 and TRBJ1-1; no clear D. The V end was cut by 3 bases, the J end by 2 bases, with 7 bases between. Germline values: CDR1 KGHSH, CDR2 LQKENI. The CDR3 contains 13 residues. The CDR3 here is CASSPPGNTEAFF. DNA for the CDR3: TGTGCCAGCTCACCTCCAGGAAACACTGAAGCTTTCTTT.

The chain uses TRBV27 and TRBJ2-7; D might be TRBD2 (5 bases). Germline CDR1 MNHEY, CDR2 SMNVEV (reference sequence). Between the trimmed V and J ends, which lost 6 bases and 4 bases, there was a span of 13 bases. The CDR3 is 13 residues long. CDR3 amino acids: CASRRWTSYEQYF. Here the CDR3 DNA reads TGTGCCAGCAGACGATGGACTTCGTACGAGCAGTACTTC.

This clone occurred once. This chain connects TRBV5-1 to TRBJ1-1; D is perhaps TRBD1 (5 bases). Germline CDR1 SGHRS, CDR2 YFSETQ. This CDR3 spans 14 amino acids. Deletions cut 5 bases from V and 1 base from J, with 12 bases between. CDR3 nucleotides: TGCGCCAGCAGAGGGAGCGGGGCGAACACTGAAGCTTTCTTT. This gives the protein CASRGSGANTEAFF.

The chain links TRBV6-5 to TRBJ2-2, with D possibly being TRBD1 (6 bases). This CDR3 is built from 15 residues. V was clipped by 0 bases and J by 6 bases, with 11 bases between them. Germline V gene data show CDR1 as MNHEY and CDR2 as SVGAGI. CDR3 sequence reads: CASSYSRGSPGELFF. As DNA, the CDR3 is TGTGCCAGCAGTTACTCGAGGGGGTCCCCCGGGGAGCTGTTTTTT.

This rearrangement joins TRBV7-2 to TRBJ2-7, with TRBD1 matching 8 bases. Trimming took 1 base from V and 0 from J; bases not matched to a gene: 5. This CDR3 has 16 amino acids. CDR1 is SGHTA, CDR2 FQGNSA, per germline. The CDR3 loop is CASSLDADRVSYEQYF. The CDR3 DNA follows: TGTGCCAGCAGCTTAGATGCGGACAGGGTCTCCTACGAGCAGTACTTC.

The chain couples TRBV10-3 to TRBJ2-7; tentatively, D is TRBD1 (6 bases). The V gene lost 0 bases and the J gene lost 8 bases, with 8 bases spanning the gap. There are 12 residues in the CDR3. Germline V gene sequence: CDR1 ENHRY, CDR2 SYGVKD. DNA for the CDR3: TGTGCCATCAGTGAGTCGGGGGCTAAGCAGTACGTC. It specifies CAISESGAKQYV.

The rearrangement uses TRBV7-9 and TRBJ2-5; 7 bases agree with TRBD2. CDR1 is SEHNR, CDR2 FQNEAQ, per germline (reference sequence). The V segment lost 5 bases and the J segment 5 bases; nucleotides outside the gene matches: 11. The CDR3 sequence is 15 residues long. CDR3 coding DNA: TGTGCCAGCAGCCCCGCGGCGGGAGATAGTGAGACCCAGTACTTC. Translation gives CASSPAAGDSETQYF.

The chain employs TRBV5-1 and TRBJ1-5, with D unclear. Looked up from germline, CDR1 is SGHRS and CDR2 is YFSETQ. V was shortened by 0 bases and J by 3 bases, with 7 bases between the two germline ends. CDR3 size: 14 residues. The CDR3 sequence is CASSLDGSNQPQHF. Here the CDR3 DNA reads TGCGCCAGCAGCTTGGACGGTTCCAATCAGCCCCAGCATTTT.

There are a few counts of this clone. J is TRBJ2-3 and V is TRBV4-1; 9 bases agree with TRBD2. This CDR3 spans 20 amino acids. V dropped 0 bases and J dropped 1; count of bases not matched to a gene: 14. The germline CDR1 and CDR2 sequences are MGHRA and YSYEKL. CDR3 region: CASSQDAGTSLVGGTDTQYF. The CDR3 coding sequence is TGCGCCAGCAGCCAAGATGCGGGGACTAGCCTAGTAGGTGGCACAGATACGCAGTATTTT.

This chain uses TRBV18 with TRBJ2-5, with 7 bases that match TRBD1. The end of the DNA fits TRBJ2-7 better, so the J call may be wrong. The germline V gene has CDR1 KGHSH and CDR2 LQKENI. The CDR3 runs to 17 residues. The CDR3, as DNA: TGTGCCAGCTCACCAAGGAACCTATACAGGGGATCGTACGAGCAGTACTTC. As protein: CASSPRNLYRGSYEQYF.

V usage is TRBV5-1 and J usage is TRBJ2-2, with TRBD1 matching over 7 bases. Per the germline V gene, CDR1 is SGHRS and CDR2 is YFSETQ. V was pared by 4 bases and J by 4 bases, with 4 bases of the junction left unmatched. The CDR3 is 14 amino acids. The CDR3 reads CASSMTGPTGELFF. DNA of the CDR3: TGCGCCAGCAGCATGACAGGGCCCACCGGGGAGCTGTTTTTT. Filled out from reference TRBV5-1 and TRBJ2-2, the complete variable domain reads KAGVTQTPRYLIKTRGQQVTLSCSPISGHRSVSWYQQTPGQGLQFLFEYFSETQRNKGNFPGRFSGRQFSNSRSEMNVSTLELGDSALYLCASSMTGPTGELFFGEGSRLTVL.

V usage is TRBV15 and J usage is TRBJ1-4, with unresolved D. The CDR3 contains 14 residues. With 0 bases removed from V and 6 bases from J, the gap between germline ends came to 8 bases. Per germline, CDR1 LNHNV and CDR2 YYDKDF (reference sequence). The CDR3 region is CATSRDPGDEKLFF. CDR3 sequence (DNA): TGTGCCACCAGCAGAGATCCCGGGGATGAAAAACTGTTTTTT.

This chain connects TRBV30 to TRBJ2-7; TRBD1 agrees at 8 bases. The CDR3 loop spans 16 amino acids. The trim removed 1 base at V and 4 bases at J, leaving 12 bases unmatched. Germline V gene lookup returns CDR1 GTSNPN and CDR2 SVGIG (reference sequence). Here the CDR3 reads CAWSAGRSGGAYEQYF. In DNA form, the CDR3 reads TGTGCCTGGAGTGCCGGAAGGTCAGGGGGCGCGTACGAGCAGTACTTC.

V gene TRBV27 combines with J gene TRBJ2-1; no firm D call. The germline V gene encodes CDR1 MNHEY and CDR2 SMNVEV (reference sequence). Trimming removed 2 bases from V and 0 bases from J, with 8 bases in between. The CDR3 length is 15 residues. In DNA form, the CDR3 reads TGTGCCAGCAGTTTACGTTCGAGCTCCTACAATGAGCAGTTCTTC. Translation: CASSLRSSSYNEQFF.

The V call is TRBV11-2, the J call TRBJ2-5; no definite D call. This CDR3 is built from 15 residues. CDR1 and CDR2 from the germline V gene are SGHAT and FQNNGV. V was trimmed by 4 bases and J by 2 bases, leaving 14 bases between them. The CDR3 reads CASSSREATQETQYF. CDR3 coding DNA: TGTGCCAGCAGCTCTCGTGAGGCAACACAAGAGACCCAGTACTTC. The full variable domain, completed using reference TRBV11-2 and TRBJ2-5, is EAGVAQSPRYKIIEKRQSVAFWCNPISGHATLYWYQQILGQGPKLLIQFQNNGVVDDSQLPKDRFSAERLKGVDSTLKIQPAKLEDSAVYLCASSSREATQETQYFGPGTRLLVL.